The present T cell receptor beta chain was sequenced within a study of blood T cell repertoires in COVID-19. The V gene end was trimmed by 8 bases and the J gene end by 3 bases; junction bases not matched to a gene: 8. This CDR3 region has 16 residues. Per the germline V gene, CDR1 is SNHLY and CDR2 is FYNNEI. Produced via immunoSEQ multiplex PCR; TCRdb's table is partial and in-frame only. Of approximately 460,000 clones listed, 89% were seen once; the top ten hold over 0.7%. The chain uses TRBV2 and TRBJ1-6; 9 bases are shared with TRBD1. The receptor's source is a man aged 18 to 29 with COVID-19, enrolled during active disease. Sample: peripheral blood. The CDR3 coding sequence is TGTGCCAGCGACAACAGGGGGCGTTTCTATAATTCACCCCTCCACTTT. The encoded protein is CASDNRGRFYNSPLHF.